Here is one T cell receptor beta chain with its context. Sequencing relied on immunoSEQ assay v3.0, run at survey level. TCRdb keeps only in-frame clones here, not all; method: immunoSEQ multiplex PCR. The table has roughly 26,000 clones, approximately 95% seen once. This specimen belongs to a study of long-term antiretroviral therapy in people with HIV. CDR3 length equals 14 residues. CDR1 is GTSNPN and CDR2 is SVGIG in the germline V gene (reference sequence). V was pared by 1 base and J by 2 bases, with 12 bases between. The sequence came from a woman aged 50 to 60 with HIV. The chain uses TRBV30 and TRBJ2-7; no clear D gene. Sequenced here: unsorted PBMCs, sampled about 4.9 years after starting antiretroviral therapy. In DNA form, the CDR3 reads TGTGCCTGGAGTGAAGGAATTTGGCCCTACGAGCAGTACTTC. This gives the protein CAWSEGIWPYEQYF.